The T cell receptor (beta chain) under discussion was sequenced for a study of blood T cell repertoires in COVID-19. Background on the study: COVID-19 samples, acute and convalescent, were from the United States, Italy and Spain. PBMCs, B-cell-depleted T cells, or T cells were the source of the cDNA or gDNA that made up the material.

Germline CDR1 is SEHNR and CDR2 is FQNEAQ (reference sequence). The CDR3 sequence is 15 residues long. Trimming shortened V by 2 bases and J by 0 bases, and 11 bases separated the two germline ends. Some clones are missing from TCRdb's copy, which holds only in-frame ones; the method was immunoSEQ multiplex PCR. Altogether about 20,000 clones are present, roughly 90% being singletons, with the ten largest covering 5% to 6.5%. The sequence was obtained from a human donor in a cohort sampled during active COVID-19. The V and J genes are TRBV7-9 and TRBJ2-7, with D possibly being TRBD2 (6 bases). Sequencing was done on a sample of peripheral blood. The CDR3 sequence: CASSLRGRSSYEQYF. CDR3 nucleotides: TGTGCCAGCAGCTTACGGGGGAGGAGCTCCTACGAGCAGTACTTC.